The 2 T cell receptor beta chains given below trace back to one sample, sequenced in a study of T cells in Graves' hyperthyroidism and ophthalmopathy. The investigators amplified TCR beta CDR3 regions from RNA transcripts. TCR CDR3 underwent first-round RT-PCR with the HTBI primer set. TCRdb analysed the multiplex PCR reads with MiXCR anew, one entry per CDR3 protein. The top ten hold more than 20% of the sample, which has some 380,000 distinct CDR3 sequences, about 13% seen once. The specimen was blood. Receptor source: a man aged 25 to 40 with Graves' hyperthyroidism that later progressed to Graves' ophthalmopathy.

CDR3 amino acids: CASAPTNEKLFF. In DNA form, the CDR3 reads TGTGCCAGCGCCCCAACTAATGAAAAACTGTTTTTT. The V call is TRBV18, the J call TRBJ1-4, with D hard to call. The CDR3 is 12 residues long. Germline CDR1 reads KGHSH; CDR2 reads LQKENI. The V and J ends lost 8 bases and 0 bases respectively, with 4 bases between them.

This clonotype was picked up many times. The chain has TRBV11-3 and TRBJ2-3, with D tentatively TRBD1 (5 bases). This CDR3 comprises 15 residues. Germline assignment: CDR1 SGHNT and CDR2 YENEEA. V dropped 2 bases and J dropped 2 bases, with 11 bases sitting between them. The CDR3 sequence: CASSLWGGLTDTQYF. The DNA of the CDR3 is TGTGCCAGCAGCTTATGGGGCGGCCTCACAGATACGCAGTATTTT.